This TCR beta chain originates from a study of blood T cells in healthy people across ages. Regarding the study as a whole: A roughly linear age-dependent decrease characterized TCR beta diversity per million T cells. The study lacked donor CMV status, which possibly confounded expanded clonotype changes. With unsorted PBMCs, a conclusive comparison of naive versus antigen-experienced cells was not possible.

The V end lost 5 bases, the J end lost 0 bases, and 11 bases lay between the germline ends. Germline V gene sequence: CDR1 SGHRS, CDR2 YFSETQ. The CDR3 sequence is 14 residues long. On this clonotype: Its antigen is not identified.

Donors were systemically healthy Caucasian individuals from Russia aged roughly 6 to 100 years. Primers used in a second PCR of roughly 7 to 12 cycles were a sample-barcoded 5' primer and a J-beta primer mix. TCRdb re-analysed the 5' RACE reads in MiXCR, keeping a single row per CDR3 protein. The sample has about 640,000 distinct CDR3 sequences, under 70% seen once; the top ten hold around 37%. This chain joins TRBV5-1 and TRBJ2-5; tentative D call: TRBD2 (6 bases). The sequencing input was blood. The receptor was derived from a man in his 60s in good health. This CDR3 is CASREGQYQETQYF. The CDR3, as DNA: TGCGCCAGCAGGGAGGGGCAGTACCAAGAGACCCAGTACTTC.